This paragraph covers one T cell receptor (beta chain) sequence. CD8+CD57+ cell expansion, shown by flow cytometry, had occurred in the patients selected for sequencing. Severe acquired aplastic anemia was present in every patient. The data were obtained in a study of CD8+CD57+ T cells in acquired aplastic anemia. Investigators profiled TCR beta VDJ and CDR3 from genomic DNA template. Using its own MiXCR run on the reads, TCRdb lists one record per CDR3 protein. The table lists approximately 300,000 distinct CDR3 sequences, under 65% of them singletons. CDR3 size: 13 residues. Between the trimmed V and J ends, which lost 4 bases and 0 bases, there was a span of 6 bases. The V gene's germline CDR1 is ENHRY and CDR2 SYGVKD.

The receptor comes from a human donor with aplastic anemia. Specimen: sorted CD4+, CD8+, or CD8+CD57+ T cells (not recorded which) from PBMCs. The chain combines TRBV10-3 with TRBJ1-2; the D is unclear. The CDR3 loop reads CAISGGPNYGYTF. The CDR3, as DNA: TGTGCCATCAGTGGGGGTCCTAACTATGGCTACACCTTC.